The clone carrying this T cell receptor (beta chain) occurred a few times. Molecular barcoding with unique molecular identifiers was used for the TCRbeta library. TCRdb itself ran the PCR reads through MiXCR, one entry per CDR3 protein. The data hold about 480,000 distinct CDR3 sequences, with approximately 12% observed a single time. This sample stems from a study of T-cell reconstitution after alpha-beta-depleted transplantation in children. The receptor comes from a human donor who donated a stem cell graft to a child with combined immunodeficiency. The sample was PBMCs from the stem cell graft donor, taken from the stem cell graft.

The CDR3 is CASSVALGTRSHETQYF. CDR3 nucleotide sequence: TGTGCCAGCAGCGTTGCCCTCGGGACTAGAAGTCACGAGACCCAGTACTTC. This chain joins TRBV9 and TRBJ2-5, with 8 positions matching TRBD2. After removal of 2 bases from V and 5 bases from J, the junction contained 14 bases not matched to a gene. The germline gives CDR1 SGDLS, CDR2 YYNGEE. The CDR3 has 17 residues.